The 31 T cell receptor beta chains below come from one sample, sequenced in a study of vaccination effects on CD4 cells after COVID-19. Here immunoSEQ multiplex PCR was the method, and the copy in TCRdb shows in-frame clones only, minus some. The sample yields tens of thousands of clones, less than 85% seen once. Their specific antigens are unknown. Antigen-specific CD4+ T cells were expanded with viral peptide pools in the ViraFEST assay before sequencing. The authors isolated CD4+ T cells after about 10 days of culture. Neither prior SARS-CoV-2 infection nor positive nucleocapsid antibodies were present in the vaccine recipients. This material consisted of CD4+ T cells from PBMCs cultured with HCoV-NL63 spike peptides, taken before COVID-19 vaccination. The receptors come from a human donor who received a COVID-19 vaccine.

The V gene is TRBV2, the J gene TRBJ2-5; no firm D call. With 0 bases removed from V and 2 bases from J, the gap between germline ends came to 7 bases. The CDR3 totals 14 residues. The germline V gene has CDR1 SNHLY and CDR2 FYNNEI. The CDR3 DNA reads as TGTGCCAGCAGTGAAGCGAGAAGTCAAGAGACCCAGTACTTC. Translated, it gives CASSEARSQETQYF.

A single count supports this clone. The CDR3 DNA follows: TGTGCCAGCAGCTCGGAGAATTCACCCCTCCACTTT. It specifies CASSSENSPLHF. The V call is TRBV5-4, the J call TRBJ1-6; unclear D gene. The CDR3 extends over 12 amino acids. The ends were cut back, 3 bases at V and 7 bases at J, with 5 bases in the middle. In germline, CDR1 is SGHNT, CDR2 YYREEE (reference sequence). Full variable domain (missing parts from reference TRBV5-4 and TRBJ1-6): ETGVTQSPTHLIKTRGQQVTLRCSSQSGHNTVSWYQQALGQGPQFIFQYYREEENGRGNFPPRFSGLQFPNYSSELNVNALELDDSALYLCASSSENSPLHFGNGTRLTVT.

The rearrangement uses TRBV7-2 and TRBJ2-5; D is undetermined. The germline gives CDR1 SGHTA, CDR2 FQGNSA. V lost 2 bases to trimming and J lost 5 bases, with 6 bases between them. The CDR3 totals 12 residues. Here the CDR3 reads CASSLNRETQYF. As DNA, the CDR3 is TGTGCCAGCAGCTTAAACCGCGAGACCCAGTACTTC.

This clone showed up just once. The chain combines TRBV2 with TRBJ2-3; D gene unclear. This CDR3 has 13 residues. Trimming shortened V by 7 bases and J by 4 bases, and 12 bases separated the two germline ends. The germline V gene has CDR1 SNHLY and CDR2 FYNNEI. The CDR3, as DNA: TGTGCCAGCAATCTCCGCTCCCCAGATACGCAGTATTTT. It translates to CASNLRSPDTQYF.

This clone came up a few times. This chain joins TRBV19 and TRBJ2-1; 8 bases line up with TRBD2. The germline V gene has CDR1 LNHDA and CDR2 SQIVND (reference sequence). After removal of 5 bases from V and 5 bases from J, the junction contained 8 bases not matched to a gene. CDR3 length equals 15 residues. CDR3 coding DNA: TGTGCCAGTAGTGCAACGGGGGGGTTTGACAATGAGCAGTTCTTC. Translated, it gives CASSATGGFDNEQFF.

V is TRBV27 and J is TRBJ1-2, with a possible D match to TRBD1 (6 bases). There are 14 residues in the CDR3. In germline, CDR1 is MNHEY, CDR2 SMNVEV (reference sequence). V lost 5 bases to trimming and J lost 2 bases, with 12 bases between them. The CDR3 loop reads CASSHSGQNYGYTF. The CDR3 DNA reads TGTGCCAGCAGTCATTCGGGACAAAACTATGGCTACACCTTC.

V is TRBV6-6 and J is TRBJ2-2; either TRBD1 or TRBD2 may supply D (6 bases each). CDR3 length equals 14 residues. In germline, CDR1 is MNHNY, CDR2 SVGAGI (reference sequence). Trimming pared 3 bases from V and 7 bases from J, leaving 12 bases between. CDR3 region: CASSYRAGHGELFF. For the CDR3, the DNA is TGTGCCAGCAGTTATAGGGCGGGACACGGGGAGCTGTTTTTT.

The V call is TRBV19, the J call TRBJ2-3; D is possibly TRBD1 or TRBD2 (5 bases each). V was shortened by 3 bases and J by 0 bases, with 10 bases between the two germline ends. The CDR3 contains 15 residues. The germline CDR1 and CDR2 sequences are LNHDA and SQIVND (reference sequence). The CDR3 loop reads CASSMGERSTDTQYF. DNA of the CDR3: TGTGCCAGTAGTATGGGGGAACGAAGCACAGATACGCAGTATTTT. The full variable domain, with the rest looked up from reference TRBV19 and TRBJ2-3, is DGGITQSPKYLFRKEGQNVTLSCEQNLNHDAMYWYRQDPGQGLRLIYYSQIVNDFQKGDIAEGYSVSREKKESFPLTVTSAQKNPTAFYLCASSMGERSTDTQYFGPGTRLTVL.

J is TRBJ1-5 and V is TRBV6-5; TRBD1 is a possible D gene (6 bases). The CDR3 runs to 14 residues. The V and J ends lost 7 bases and 1 base respectively, with 11 bases between them. Germline-derived CDR1 and CDR2 are MNHEY and SVGAGI. The CDR3 region has the DNA TGTGCCAGCAAACCGGGACAAAGCAATCAGCCCCAGCATTTT. It codes for CASKPGQSNQPQHF.

This clone was seen a single time. J is TRBJ2-7 and V is TRBV9; D not certain. The CDR3 length is 14 residues. Per germline, CDR1 SGDLS and CDR2 YYNGEE. Trimming cost V 0 bases and J 5 bases, with 12 bases left between them. CDR3 amino acids: CASSVDGGSHEQYV. CDR3 nucleotide sequence: TGTGCCAGCAGCGTAGACGGCGGTTCCCACGAGCAGTACGTC.

This chain connects TRBV5-6 to TRBJ1-6, with 8 bases that match TRBD1. The CDR3 runs to 15 residues. Trimming cost V 2 bases and J 7 bases; bases outside gene matches: 5. Germline values: CDR1 SGHDT, CDR2 YYEEEE. CDR3 sequence reads: CASSLEDRENSPLHF. The CDR3 DNA reads TGTGCCAGCAGCTTAGAGGACAGGGAAAATTCACCCCTCCACTTT.

The sample holds a few counts of this clone. The chain employs TRBV5-6 and TRBJ2-4; tentative D call: TRBD2 (6 bases). Trimming took off 1 base at V and 7 bases at J, with 12 bases between the two ends. This CDR3 has 14 amino acids. Germline V lookup: CDR1 SGHDT, CDR2 YYEEEE. The CDR3 DNA reads as TGTGCCAGCAGCTTGTCAGGAGGGATGAACATTCAGTACTTC. Its protein product is CASSLSGGMNIQYF.

In DNA form, the CDR3 reads TGCGCCAGCAGTAATCGGACAACGGCTAACTATGGCTACACCTTC. Protein sequence: CASSNRTTANYGYTF. This chain uses TRBV5-1 with TRBJ1-2, with D tentatively TRBD1 (5 bases). The CDR3 runs to 15 residues. V dropped 5 bases and J dropped 0 bases, with 14 bases sitting between them. In germline, CDR1 is SGHRS, CDR2 YFSETQ.

This clone was seen a handful of times. The chain carries TRBV11-2 and TRBJ1-2, with TRBD1 matching 7 bases. This CDR3 is built from 14 residues. Trimming cost V 7 bases and J 3 bases; bases outside gene matches: 8. Looked up from germline, CDR1 is SGHAT and CDR2 is FQNNGV. The CDR3, as DNA: TGTGCCAGCAAACTGACAGGGTTCGACTATGGCTACACCTTC. It translates to CASKLTGFDYGYTF.

This chain uses TRBV2 with TRBJ2-2; D perhaps matches TRBD1 (5 bases). In germline, CDR1 is SNHLY, CDR2 FYNNEI. The CDR3 is 14 residues long. V was trimmed by 8 bases and J by 2 bases, leaving 12 bases between them. CDR3 sequence reads: CASALDRNTGELFF. The CDR3 region has the DNA TGTGCCAGCGCCCTTGACAGAAACACCGGGGAGCTGTTTTTT.

This clone occurred a few times. The chain employs TRBV19 and TRBJ1-1, with 8 bases lining up with TRBD1. The V segment lost 8 bases and the J segment 4 bases; nucleotides outside the gene matches: 12. The CDR3 runs to 15 residues. CDR1 LNHDA and CDR2 SQIVND come from the germline V gene (reference sequence). The CDR3 DNA follows: TGTGCCAGTGAACCCGGGACAGGTGAATCCACTGAAGCTTTCTTT. Translated: CASEPGTGESTEAFF.

This chain uses TRBV5-6 with TRBJ2-5; D is unclear. The CDR3 extends over 12 amino acids. Trimming pared 4 bases from V and 2 bases from J, leaving 6 bases between. Looked up from germline, CDR1 is SGHDT and CDR2 is YYEEEE. CDR3 DNA: TGTGCCAGCAGCCTACGGCAAGAGACCCAGTACTTC. It specifies CASSLRQETQYF.

The genes are TRBV7-2 and TRBJ1-5; 7 bases map to TRBD1. This CDR3 region has 13 residues. V shed 8 bases and J 7 bases; nucleotides not matched to a gene: 8. Germline V gives CDR1 SGHTA, CDR2 FQGNSA. The CDR3 bases are TGTGCCAGCGCGCAGGGGGTGACACAGCCCCAGCATTTT. It codes for CASAQGVTQPQHF.

The chain joins TRBV5-1 to TRBJ1-2; possible D gene TRBD1, 5 bases. This CDR3 has 13 amino acids. Trimming removed 0 bases at V and 6 bases at J, with 9 bases between. Germline V CDR1 and CDR2: SGHRS, YFSETQ. Written as DNA, the CDR3 is TGCGCCAGCAGCTTGGGAGGACAAGATGGCTACACCTTC. This codes for CASSLGGQDGYTF.

J is TRBJ2-3 and V is TRBV24-1, with a possible D match to TRBD1 (6 bases). Trimming removed 2 bases from V and 6 bases from J, with 14 bases in between. The CDR3 extends over 15 amino acids. Per germline, CDR1 KGHDR and CDR2 SFDVKD. The CDR3 spells CATSDSQGPFDTQYF. In nucleotides, the CDR3 is TGTGCCACCAGTGATTCCCAGGGGCCATTTGATACGCAGTATTTT.

The rearrangement joins TRBV5-6 to TRBJ2-3; TRBD2 matches at 12 bases. The CDR3 runs 17 residues. Germline trimming cut 4 bases from V and 0 bases from J; bases unmatched to any gene: 6. Per germline, CDR1 SGHDT and CDR2 YYEEEE. The DNA of the CDR3 is TGTGCCAGCAGCCTAACTAGCGGGGGGCTTAGCACAGATACGCAGTATTTT. Protein sequence: CASSLTSGGLSTDTQYF.

The genes are TRBV9 and TRBJ1-6; 9 nucleotides match TRBD1. This CDR3 comprises 15 residues. From germline, CDR1 is SGDLS and CDR2 YYNGEE. Trimming at V came to 3 bases and at J to 9 bases, leaving 7 bases not matched to a gene. The CDR3 loop reads CASSGPGQGTSPLHF. The CDR3 coding sequence is TGTGCCAGCAGCGGCCCGGGACAGGGCACTTCACCCCTCCACTTT.

The chain's CDR3 is CASSPDRDRGAEKLFF. The CDR3 DNA sequence: TGTGCCAGCTCACCCGACCGGGACAGGGGAGCCGAAAAACTGTTTTTT. The V call is TRBV18, the J call TRBJ1-4; 10 bases match TRBD1. The CDR3 consists of 16 residues. J lost 8 bases, V lost 3 bases, and 9 bases had no gene match. Per germline, CDR1 KGHSH and CDR2 LQKENI.

The rearrangement uses TRBV7-2 and TRBJ2-2; D is unclear. Germline lookup yields CDR1 SGHTA and CDR2 FQGNSA. V lost 6 bases, J lost 3 bases, and 14 bases lay in between. The CDR3 has 15 amino acids. Here the CDR3 DNA reads TGTGCCAGCAGTCACAGAGGACCTGACACCGGGGAGCTGTTTTTT. Protein sequence: CASSHRGPDTGELFF.

As DNA, the CDR3 is TGTGCCAGCAGTCCCGCGGGACGGATGTATAATTCACCCCTCCACTTT. It translates to CASSPAGRMYNSPLHF. The chain employs TRBV28 and TRBJ1-6; the D gene is possibly TRBD1 (5 bases). Trimming left V 5 bases short and J 4 bases short, with 15 bases between. This CDR3 comprises 16 residues. CDR1 and CDR2 (germline): MDHEN, SYDVKM.

The chain employs TRBV10-2 and TRBJ2-7; TRBD1 matches 9 bases. Germline V gives CDR1 WSHSY, CDR2 SAAADI. The junction had 4 bases not matched to a gene; V was cut back by 6 bases and J by 4 bases. The CDR3 length is 13 residues. CDR3 DNA sequence: TGCGCCAGCAGCAGGGACAGGGAGTACGAGCAGTACGTC. It translates to CASSRDREYEQYV.

The V call is TRBV18, the J call TRBJ2-7; D tentatively fits TRBD1 or TRBD2 (5 bases each). This CDR3 has 12 residues. V was cut by 3 bases and J by 5 bases, with 8 bases left in between. Germline loops: CDR1 KGHSH, CDR2 LQKENI. This chain's CDR3 is CASSPQGDEQYV. CDR3 in DNA: TGTGCCAGCTCACCCCAGGGAGACGAGCAGTACGTC.

The chain recombines TRBV2 with TRBJ1-3, with D tentatively TRBD1 (6 bases). The CDR3 extends over 13 amino acids. CDR1 is SNHLY and CDR2 is FYNNEI in the germline V gene. Between the trimmed V and J ends, which lost 6 bases and 4 bases, there was a span of 10 bases. DNA of the CDR3: TGTGCCAGCAGAGGGGGAGCGGGAAACACCATATATTTT. The encoded protein is CASRGGAGNTIYF.

This chain links TRBV5-8 with TRBJ2-7, with D perhaps given as TRBD1 or TRBD2 (5 bases each). The CDR3 totals 19 residues. The V end was cut by 0 bases, the J end by 1 base, with 23 bases between. Germline V CDR1 and CDR2: SGHTS, YDEGEE. The CDR3 nucleotides are TGTGCCAGCAGCTTGGACCGCCTTCGCACGGGACCAATATCCTACGAGCAGTACGTC. It codes for CASSLDRLRTGPISYEQYV.

The V and J genes are TRBV6-6 and TRBJ2-1; weak D call: TRBD1 (6 bases). V was shortened by 6 bases and J by 3 bases, with 12 bases between the two germline ends. Per the germline V gene, CDR1 is MNHNY and CDR2 is SVGAGI (reference sequence). This CDR3 has 14 amino acids. The CDR3 coding sequence is TGTGCCAGCAGGTCCTCGGACAGCTACAATGAGCAGTTCTTC. As protein: CASRSSDSYNEQFF.

This clone has only a few counts. This chain links TRBV5-1 with TRBJ1-2, with a tentative D call TRBD1 (5 bases). Germline values: CDR1 SGHRS, CDR2 YFSETQ. The length of the CDR3 is 13 residues. Trimming removed 2 bases at V and 1 base at J, with 6 bases between. The CDR3 spells CASSFDSNYGYTF. CDR3 coding DNA: TGCGCCAGCAGCTTCGACAGTAACTATGGCTACACCTTC.